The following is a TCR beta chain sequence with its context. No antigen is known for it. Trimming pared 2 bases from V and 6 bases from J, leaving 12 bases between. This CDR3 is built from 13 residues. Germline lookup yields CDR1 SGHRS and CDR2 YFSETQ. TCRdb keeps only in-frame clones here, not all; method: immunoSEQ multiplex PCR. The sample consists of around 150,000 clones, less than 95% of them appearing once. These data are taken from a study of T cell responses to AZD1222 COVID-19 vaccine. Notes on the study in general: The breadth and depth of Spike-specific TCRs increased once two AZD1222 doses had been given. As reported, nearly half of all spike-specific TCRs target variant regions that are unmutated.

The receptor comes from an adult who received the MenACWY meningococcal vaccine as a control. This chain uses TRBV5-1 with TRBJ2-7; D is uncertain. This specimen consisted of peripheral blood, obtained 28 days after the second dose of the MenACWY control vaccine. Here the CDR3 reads CASSFQRQGEQYF. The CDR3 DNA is TGCGCCAGCAGCTTTCAAAGACAAGGCGAGCAGTACTTC.